Detailed here is one T cell receptor beta chain. The antigen remains unidentified. At one boundary the junction diverges from the germline segment, which might be a read error. The data are from a study of blood T cells in healthy people across ages. A second PCR of 7 to 11 cycles used a sample-barcoded 5' primer and a J-beta primer mix. No fewer than 3 million CDR3-containing paired-end reads came from each sample. MiXCR, run by TCRdb on the 5' RACE reads, gives a single entry per CDR3 protein. The data hold roughly 1,300,000 distinct CDR3 sequences, with roughly 60% observed a single time. Whole-study findings and limits: In these data, TCR beta diversity tracked strongly with naive T cell percentage. Versus aged donors, long-lived donors had higher diversity and more naive CD4+ cells.

There are 12 residues in the CDR3. From germline, CDR1 is MNHNY and CDR2 SVGAGI (reference sequence). The specimen was blood. This TCR came from a man younger than 35 in good health. The V gene is TRBV6-6, the J gene TRBJ2-3, with no clear D. CDR3 DNA sequence: TGTGTCAGCAGGCAAAACACAGATACGCAGTATTTT. Translation gives CVSRQNTDTQYF.